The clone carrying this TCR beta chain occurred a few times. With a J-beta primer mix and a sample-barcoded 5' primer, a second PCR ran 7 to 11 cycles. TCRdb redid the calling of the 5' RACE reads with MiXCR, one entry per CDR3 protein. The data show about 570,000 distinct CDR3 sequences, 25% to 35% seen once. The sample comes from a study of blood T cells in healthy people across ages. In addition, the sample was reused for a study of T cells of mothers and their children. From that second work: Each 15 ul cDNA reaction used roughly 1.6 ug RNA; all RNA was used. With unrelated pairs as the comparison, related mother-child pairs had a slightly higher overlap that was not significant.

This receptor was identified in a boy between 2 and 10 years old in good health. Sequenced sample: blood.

The CDR3 is CSASPPTSGVTDTQYF. Here the CDR3 DNA reads TGCAGTGCTAGCCCCCCGACTAGCGGGGTCACAGATACGCAGTATTTT. This chain joins TRBV20-1 and TRBJ2-3; TRBD2 matches at 11 bases. Germline V gene data show CDR1 as DFQATT and CDR2 as SNEGSKA (reference sequence). After removal of 3 bases from V and 2 bases from J, the junction contained 7 bases not matched to a gene. The CDR3 is 16 amino acids.